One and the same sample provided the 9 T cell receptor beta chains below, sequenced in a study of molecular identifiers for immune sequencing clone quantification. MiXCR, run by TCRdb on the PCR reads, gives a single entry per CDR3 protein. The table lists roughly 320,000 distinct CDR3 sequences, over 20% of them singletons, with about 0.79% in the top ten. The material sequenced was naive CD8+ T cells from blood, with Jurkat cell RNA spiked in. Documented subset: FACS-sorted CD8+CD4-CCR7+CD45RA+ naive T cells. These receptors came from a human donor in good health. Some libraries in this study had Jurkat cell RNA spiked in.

The CDR3 DNA sequence: TGCGCCAGCGCCGGAGCTATTCATGAGCAGTTCTTC. It encodes CASAGAIHEQFF. The chain joins TRBV4-1 to TRBJ2-1, with D uncertain. Germline V CDR1 and CDR2: MGHRA, YSYEKL. This CDR3 region has 12 residues. V was cut by 8 bases and J by 8 bases, with 13 bases left in between.

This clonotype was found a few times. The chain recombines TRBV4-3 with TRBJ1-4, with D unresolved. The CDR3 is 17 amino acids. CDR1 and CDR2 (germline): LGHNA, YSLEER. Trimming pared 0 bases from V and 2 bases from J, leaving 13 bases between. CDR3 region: CASSQEIVGHTNEKLFF. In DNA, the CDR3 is TGCGCCAGCAGCCAAGAAATCGTGGGCCACACTAATGAAAAACTGTTTTTT.

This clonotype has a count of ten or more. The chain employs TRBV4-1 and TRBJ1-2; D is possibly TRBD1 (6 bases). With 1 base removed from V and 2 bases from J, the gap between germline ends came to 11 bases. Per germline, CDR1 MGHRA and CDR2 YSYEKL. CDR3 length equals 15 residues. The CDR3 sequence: CASSQVGGGNYGYTF. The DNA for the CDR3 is TGCGCCAGCAGCCAAGTTGGAGGGGGAAACTATGGCTACACCTTC.

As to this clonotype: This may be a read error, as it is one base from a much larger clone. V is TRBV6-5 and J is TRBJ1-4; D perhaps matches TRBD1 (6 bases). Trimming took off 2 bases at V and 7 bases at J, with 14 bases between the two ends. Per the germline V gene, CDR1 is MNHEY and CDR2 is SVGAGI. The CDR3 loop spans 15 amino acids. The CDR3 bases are TGTGCCAGCAGTTACACCGACAGGAGGCTTGAAAAACTGTTTTTT. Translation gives CASSYTDRRLEKLFF.

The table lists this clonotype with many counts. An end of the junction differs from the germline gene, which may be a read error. CDR3 coding DNA: TGTGCCAGCAGTCCGGAGGGCCCAGCCGCTTTCTTC. Its translation is CASSPEGPAAFF. This chain joins TRBV28 and TRBJ2-4; a possible D gene is TRBD2 (6 bases). Per the germline V gene, CDR1 is MDHEN and CDR2 is SYDVKM. This CDR3 is built from 12 residues.

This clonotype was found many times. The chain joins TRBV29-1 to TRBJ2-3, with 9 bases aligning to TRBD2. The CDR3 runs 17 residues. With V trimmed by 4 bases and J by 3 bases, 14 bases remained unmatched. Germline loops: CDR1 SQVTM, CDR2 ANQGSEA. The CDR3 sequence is CSVGPVLTREGTDTQYF. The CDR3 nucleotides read TGCAGCGTTGGTCCGGTCCTCACGCGGGAGGGGACAGATACGCAGTATTTT.

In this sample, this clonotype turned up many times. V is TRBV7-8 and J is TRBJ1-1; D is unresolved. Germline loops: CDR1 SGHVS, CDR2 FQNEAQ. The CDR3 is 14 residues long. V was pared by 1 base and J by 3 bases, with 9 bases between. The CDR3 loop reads CASSLDPADTEAFF. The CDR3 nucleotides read TGTGCCAGCAGCTTAGATCCGGCGGACACTGAAGCTTTCTTT.

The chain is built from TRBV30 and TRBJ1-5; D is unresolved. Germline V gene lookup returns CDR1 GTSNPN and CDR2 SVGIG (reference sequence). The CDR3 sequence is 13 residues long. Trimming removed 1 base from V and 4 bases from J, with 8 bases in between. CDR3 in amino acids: CAWSDRRNQPQHF. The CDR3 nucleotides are TGTGCCTGGAGTGATAGGAGGAATCAGCCCCAGCATTTT.

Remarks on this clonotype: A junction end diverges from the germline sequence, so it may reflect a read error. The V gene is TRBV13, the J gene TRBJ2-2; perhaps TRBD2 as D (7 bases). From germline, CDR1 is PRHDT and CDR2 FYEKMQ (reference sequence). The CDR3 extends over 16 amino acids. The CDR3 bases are TGTGCCAGCAGCTTCAAGCGGGACATTGGTAACGGGGAGCTGTCTTTT. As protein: CASSFKRDIGNGELSF.